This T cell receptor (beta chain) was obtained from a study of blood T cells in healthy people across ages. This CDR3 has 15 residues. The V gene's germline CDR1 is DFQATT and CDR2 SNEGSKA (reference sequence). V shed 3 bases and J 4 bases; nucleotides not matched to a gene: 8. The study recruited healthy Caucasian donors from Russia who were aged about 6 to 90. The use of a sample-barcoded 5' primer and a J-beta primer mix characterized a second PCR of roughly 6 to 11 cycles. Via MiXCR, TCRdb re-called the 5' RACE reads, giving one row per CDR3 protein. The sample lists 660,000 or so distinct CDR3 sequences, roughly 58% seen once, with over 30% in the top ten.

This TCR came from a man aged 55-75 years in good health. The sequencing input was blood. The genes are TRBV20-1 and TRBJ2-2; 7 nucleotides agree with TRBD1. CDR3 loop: CSASGRDSSTGELFF. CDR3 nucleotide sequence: TGCAGTGCTAGCGGCCGGGACAGTTCCACCGGGGAGCTGTTTTTT.